Sequencing of this T cell receptor (beta chain) was carried out in a study of blood T cell repertoires in COVID-19. Turning to the study itself: Donors in the United States, Italy and Spain gave samples during acute or convalescent COVID-19.

This CDR3 has 14 amino acids. Germline V gene lookup returns CDR1 MRHNA and CDR2 SNTAGT. The V and J ends lost 10 bases and 5 bases, in that order; junction bases with no gene match: 12. Original handling: For nucleated cells, counts were estimated from reference gene primer amplification. The assay was immunoSEQ multiplex PCR, and TCRdb's table has in-frame clones only and misses some. V and J calls and clone size follow that table, whereas D and trimming were derived from the DNA. The repertoire holds tens of thousands of clones, with 65% to 85% as singletons. The specimen sequenced was peripheral blood. This chain connects TRBV6-4 to TRBJ2-3; 7 nucleotides line up with TRBD1. This sequence originates from a man between 65 and 80 years old with active or convalescent COVID-19. CDR3 region: CATRSGQARDTQYF. The CDR3 DNA reads as TGTGCCACCCGAAGTGGACAGGCTAGAGATACGCAGTATTTT.